This T cell receptor beta chain was found in a study of blood T cell repertoires in COVID-19. About the research overall: Samples taken during acute and convalescent COVID-19 were collected in the United States, Italy and Spain. T cells, B-cell-depleted T cells, or PBMCs supplied cDNA or gDNA.

In the source study's methods: Estimation of nucleated cell counts was performed using reference gene primer amplification. TCRdb keeps only in-frame clones here, not all; method: immunoSEQ multiplex PCR. That table supplies the V and J calls and clone size; D and trimming were determined from the DNA. The table includes 100,000 to 150,000 clones, roughly 90% detected once. From germline, CDR1 is SEHNR and CDR2 FQNEAQ (reference sequence). The CDR3 spans 13 residues. With 9 bases removed from V and 1 base from J, the gap between germline ends came to 10 bases. The sample was peripheral blood. The V gene is TRBV7-9, the J gene TRBJ1-5; D is undetermined. This receptor was obtained from a woman older than 75 with acute or convalescent COVID-19. The CDR3 loop reads CASEAGSNQPQHF. In DNA form, the CDR3 reads TGTGCCAGTGAAGCGGGGAGCAATCAGCCCCAGCATTTT.